The 19 T cell receptor beta chains given below trace back to one sample, sequenced in a study of blood T cell repertoires in COVID-19. Profiled with immunoSEQ multiplex PCR; TCRdb holds only in-frame clones, not every one. The sample holds 50,000 to 65,000 clones, about 66% seen once. Sequenced input: PBMCs or T cells enriched from blood (not recorded which). The receptors originated from a woman aged 60-70 years who had been exposed to COVID-19.

The chain combines TRBV6-6 with TRBJ1-5; D is unresolved. The ends were cut back, 6 bases at V and 2 bases at J, with 11 bases in the middle. Germline CDR1 is MNHNY and CDR2 is SVGAGI (reference sequence). The CDR3 spans 14 residues. CDR3 in DNA: TGTGCCAGCAGCCCGATGAGTGGCAATCAGCCCCAGCATTTT. The encoded protein is CASSPMSGNQPQHF.

J is TRBJ2-3 and V is TRBV7-2, with D perhaps matching TRBD2 (7 bases). V was shortened by 5 bases and J by 6 bases, with 18 bases between the two germline ends. Germline V CDR1 and CDR2: SGHTA, FQGNSA. This CDR3 comprises 15 residues. The CDR3 reads CASSLGGGQWDTQYF. The CDR3 DNA is TGTGCCAGCAGCCTTGGGGGGGGCCAGTGGGATACGCAGTATTTT.

The chain carries TRBV10-1 and TRBJ1-3; D perhaps matches TRBD1 (6 bases). Germline assignment: CDR1 WNHNN and CDR2 SYGVQD (reference sequence). Trimming removed 4 bases at V and 0 bases at J, with 7 bases between. This CDR3 has 14 amino acids. CDR3 in amino acids: CASSGQVSGNTIYF. CDR3 in DNA: TGCGCCAGCAGTGGACAGGTCTCTGGAAACACCATATATTTT.

This rearrangement joins TRBV30 to TRBJ2-3; D is unresolved. CDR1 and CDR2 from the germline V gene are GTSNPN and SVGIG (reference sequence). The CDR3 is 15 residues long. V was clipped by 2 bases and J by 0 bases, with 12 bases between them. The CDR3 protein is CAWSFGRSSTDTQYF. DNA of the CDR3: TGTGCCTGGAGTTTTGGTAGGAGTAGCACAGATACGCAGTATTTT.

The chain recombines TRBV2 with TRBJ1-6, with D uncertain. The CDR3 totals 13 residues. V was pared by 3 bases and J by 7 bases, with 7 bases between. Germline V gene lookup returns CDR1 SNHLY and CDR2 FYNNEI. The CDR3 sequence is CASSEGRNSPLHF. The CDR3 DNA reads TGTGCCAGCAGTGAGGGGAGGAATTCACCCCTCCACTTT. The entire variable domain, with the rest obtained from reference TRBV2 and TRBJ1-6, is as follows: EPEVTQTPSHQVTQMGQEVILRCVPISNHLYFYWYRQILGQKVEFLVSFYNNEISEKSEIFDDQFSVERPDGSNFTLKIRSTKLEDSAMYFCASSEGRNSPLHFGNGTRLTVT.

The rearrangement joins TRBV2 to TRBJ1-6; D uncertain. Germline V gene lookup returns CDR1 SNHLY and CDR2 FYNNEI. The CDR3 totals 16 residues. The V gene lost 2 bases and the J gene lost 0 bases, with 8 bases spanning the gap. The CDR3 protein is CASSERGSSYNSPLHF. CDR3 sequence (DNA): TGTGCCAGCAGTGAACGTGGCAGCTCCTATAATTCACCCCTCCACTTT. Drawing the rest from reference TRBV2 and TRBJ1-6, the complete variable domain is EPEVTQTPSHQVTQMGQEVILRCVPISNHLYFYWYRQILGQKVEFLVSFYNNEISEKSEIFDDQFSVERPDGSNFTLKIRSTKLEDSAMYFCASSERGSSYNSPLHFGNGTRLTVT.

This chain joins TRBV5-1 and TRBJ2-6; 9 bases fit TRBD1. V trimming: 3 bases; J trimming: 0 bases; junction bases outside the gene matches: 7. This CDR3 has 18 residues. The germline V gene has CDR1 SGHRS and CDR2 YFSETQ. The CDR3 here is CASSWAGQGSSGANVLTF. The CDR3 nucleotides read TGCGCCAGCAGCTGGGCTGGACAGGGGTCCTCTGGGGCCAACGTCCTGACTTTC.

The CDR3 spells CASSWGGLYEQYF. CDR3 DNA: TGTGCCAGCAGTTGGGGGGGTCTCTACGAGCAGTACTTC. The gene calls are TRBV28 and TRBJ2-7, with 7 bases identical to TRBD2. CDR1 MDHEN and CDR2 SYDVKM come from the germline V gene. CDR3 size: 13 residues. Trimming took 4 bases from V and 3 from J; bases not matched to a gene: 3.

This clone was counted between two and nine times. The chain joins TRBV7-9 to TRBJ2-5; TRBD1 matches 8 bases. There are 15 residues in the CDR3. V lost 2 bases to trimming and J lost 4 bases; unmatched junction nucleotides: 6. Germline CDR1 and CDR2: SEHNR and FQNEAQ (reference sequence). The DNA for the CDR3 is TGTGCCAGCAGCTTACAGGGGGCGCAGGGAGAGACCCAGTACTTC. Encoded protein: CASSLQGAQGETQYF.

V gene TRBV10-1 combines with J gene TRBJ2-1, with 8 nucleotides matching TRBD1. Germline CDR1 reads WNHNN; CDR2 reads SYGVQD (reference sequence). The CDR3 is 14 amino acids. J lost 9 bases, V lost 5 bases, and 9 bases had no gene match. As DNA, the CDR3 is TGCGCCAGCAGTCCGGGACAGGTGCAGAGTGAGCAGTTCTTC. Protein product: CASSPGQVQSEQFF.

The rearrangement uses TRBV5-1 and TRBJ1-2; no definite D call. Per the germline V gene, CDR1 is SGHRS and CDR2 is YFSETQ. V shed 0 bases and J shed 0 bases, with 9 bases lying between them. This CDR3 is built from 15 residues. CDR3 sequence: CASSLGTPANYGYTF. In nucleotides, the CDR3 is TGCGCCAGCAGCTTGGGGACTCCGGCTAACTATGGCTACACCTTC.

The V gene is TRBV5-8, the J gene TRBJ1-1; 7 bases are a match to TRBD1. The CDR3 consists of 14 residues. J gave up 1 base and V 5 bases, and 5 bases lay outside the gene matches. Germline CDR1 is SGHTS and CDR2 is YDEGEE. This CDR3 is CASRRQGWNTEAFF. CDR3 nucleotide sequence: TGTGCCAGCAGGCGACAGGGTTGGAACACTGAAGCTTTCTTT.

The gene calls are TRBV2 and TRBJ2-1, with TRBD2 identical over 12 bases. CDR1 and CDR2 from the germline V gene are SNHLY and FYNNEI. The trim removed 4 bases at V and 8 bases at J, leaving 6 bases unmatched. There are 15 residues in the CDR3. CDR3: CASSVPSGGVDEQFF. The CDR3 DNA is TGTGCCAGCAGTGTCCCTAGCGGGGGGGTCGATGAGCAGTTCTTC.

The gene calls are TRBV7-2 and TRBJ1-2; D may be TRBD1 (6 bases). V was cut by 5 bases and J by 3 bases, with 16 bases left in between. The CDR3 is made up of 15 amino acids. From germline, CDR1 is SGHTA and CDR2 FQGNSA. The CDR3 loop reads CASSPYGGRDYGYTF. The CDR3 DNA reads TGTGCCAGCAGCCCCTACGGGGGGCGGGACTATGGCTACACCTTC.

The chain recombines TRBV10-3 with TRBJ2-3; D not certain. From germline, CDR1 is ENHRY and CDR2 SYGVKD. The CDR3 runs 13 residues. The ends were cut back, 10 bases at V and 0 bases at J, with 11 bases in the middle. In DNA form, the CDR3 reads TGTGCCACCTCTTCTTCTAGCACAGATACGCAGTATTTT. It encodes CATSSSSTDTQYF.

The rearrangement links TRBV28 to TRBJ2-3; the match to TRBD2 covers 12 bases. The CDR3 length is 18 residues. CDR1 and CDR2 from the germline V gene are MDHEN and SYDVKM. V lost 5 bases to trimming and J lost 5 bases; unmatched junction nucleotides: 14. As DNA, the CDR3 is TGTGCCAGCAGTGACGCGAAACTAGCGGGGGGCGTGGGAGATACGCAGTATTTT. Protein: CASSDAKLAGGVGDTQYF.

This clone has only a few counts. The chain couples TRBV27 to TRBJ1-1, with 7 bases fitting TRBD1. The germline V gene has CDR1 MNHEY and CDR2 SMNVEV (reference sequence). The CDR3 is 14 amino acids. V dropped 6 bases and J dropped 4; count of bases not matched to a gene: 8. The CDR3, as DNA: TGTGCCAGCAGCCAACACAGGGGCATCACTGAAGCTTTCTTT. Its protein product is CASSQHRGITEAFF.

The gene calls are TRBV3-1 (or the pseudogene TRBV3-2) and TRBJ2-1, with D possibly TRBD2 on 5 matching bases. CDR3 length equals 15 residues. The V end lost 5 bases, the J end lost 4 bases, and 15 bases lay between the germline ends. Germline values: CDR1 LGHDT, CDR2 YNNKEL (reference sequence). The CDR3 spells CASSSILTGYNEQFF. Here the CDR3 DNA reads TGTGCCAGCAGCTCGATTCTCACGGGGTACAATGAGCAGTTCTTC.

The gene calls are TRBV12-3 or TRBV12-4 and TRBJ1-4; D is possibly TRBD1 (5 bases). The CDR3 totals 13 residues. Trimming pared 1 base from V and 11 bases from J, leaving 11 bases between. In nucleotides, the CDR3 is TGTGCCAGCAGTTTAGAATCAGGGTCCAAACTGTTTTTT. Translated, it gives CASSLESGSKLFF.